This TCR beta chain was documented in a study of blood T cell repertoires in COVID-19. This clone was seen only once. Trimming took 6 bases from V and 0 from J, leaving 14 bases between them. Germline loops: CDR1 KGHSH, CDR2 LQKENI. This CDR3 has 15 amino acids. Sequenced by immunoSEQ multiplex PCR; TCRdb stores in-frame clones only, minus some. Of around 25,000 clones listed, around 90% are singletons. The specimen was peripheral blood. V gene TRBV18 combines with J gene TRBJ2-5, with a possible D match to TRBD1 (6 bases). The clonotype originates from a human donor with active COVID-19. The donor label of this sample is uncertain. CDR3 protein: CASSPNRVNQETQYF. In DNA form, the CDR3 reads TGTGCCAGCTCCCCCAACAGGGTTAACCAAGAGACCCAGTACTTC.